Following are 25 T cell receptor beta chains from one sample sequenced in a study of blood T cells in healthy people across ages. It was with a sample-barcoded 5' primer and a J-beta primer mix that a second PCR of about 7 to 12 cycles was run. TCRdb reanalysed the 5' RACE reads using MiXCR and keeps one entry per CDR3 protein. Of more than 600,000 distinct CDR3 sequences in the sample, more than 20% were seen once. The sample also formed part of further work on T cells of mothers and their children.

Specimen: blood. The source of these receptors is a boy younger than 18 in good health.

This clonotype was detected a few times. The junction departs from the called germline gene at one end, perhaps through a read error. CDR3 sequence reads: CAISEGNGGTEAFF. The CDR3 region has the DNA TGTGCCATCAGTGAGGGGAACGGGGGCACTGAAGCCTTCTTT. The chain links TRBV10-3 to TRBJ1-1; the D gene is possibly TRBD1 (6 bases). This CDR3 has 14 residues. Germline V gives CDR1 ENHRY, CDR2 SYGVKD.

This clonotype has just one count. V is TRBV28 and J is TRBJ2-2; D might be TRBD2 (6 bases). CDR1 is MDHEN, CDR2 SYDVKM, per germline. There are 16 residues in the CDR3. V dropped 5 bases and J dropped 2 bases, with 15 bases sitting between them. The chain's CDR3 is CASSRGLPRNTGELFF. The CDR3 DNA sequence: TGTGCCAGCAGTCGGGGACTTCCTCGTAACACCGGGGAGCTGTTTTTT.

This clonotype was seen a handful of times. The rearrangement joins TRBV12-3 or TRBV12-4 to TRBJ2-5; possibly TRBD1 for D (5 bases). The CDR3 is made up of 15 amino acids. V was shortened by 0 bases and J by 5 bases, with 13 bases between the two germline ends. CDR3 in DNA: TGTGCCAGCAGTTTAGCATGGGGCAGCCGCGAGACCCAGTACTTC. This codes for CASSLAWGSRETQYF.

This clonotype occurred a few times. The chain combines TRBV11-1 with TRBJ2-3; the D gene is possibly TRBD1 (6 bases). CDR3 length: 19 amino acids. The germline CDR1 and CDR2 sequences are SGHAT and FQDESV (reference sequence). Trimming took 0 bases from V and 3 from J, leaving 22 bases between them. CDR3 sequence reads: CASSLARLAGDGRTDTQYF. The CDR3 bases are TGTGCCAGCAGCTTAGCGCGTTTGGCAGGGGACGGCAGAACAGATACGCAGTATTTT.

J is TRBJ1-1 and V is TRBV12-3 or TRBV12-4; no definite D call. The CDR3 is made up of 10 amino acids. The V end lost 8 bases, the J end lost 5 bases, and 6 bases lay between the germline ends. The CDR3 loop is CASGQTEAFF. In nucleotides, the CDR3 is TGTGCCAGCGGTCAGACTGAAGCTTTCTTT.

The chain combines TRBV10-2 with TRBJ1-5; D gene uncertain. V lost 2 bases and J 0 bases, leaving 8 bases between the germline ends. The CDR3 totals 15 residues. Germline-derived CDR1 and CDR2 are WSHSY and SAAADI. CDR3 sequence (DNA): TGCGCCAGCAGTGAGAGAGGGAATAGCAATCAGCCCCAGCATTTT. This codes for CASSERGNSNQPQHF.

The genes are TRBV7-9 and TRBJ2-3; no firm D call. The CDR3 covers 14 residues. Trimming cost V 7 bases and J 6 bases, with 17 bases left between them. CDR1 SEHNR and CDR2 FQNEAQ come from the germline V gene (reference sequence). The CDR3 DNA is TGTGCCAGCACGATATGGCTCTCGGGCGATACGCAGTATTTT. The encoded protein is CASTIWLSGDTQYF.

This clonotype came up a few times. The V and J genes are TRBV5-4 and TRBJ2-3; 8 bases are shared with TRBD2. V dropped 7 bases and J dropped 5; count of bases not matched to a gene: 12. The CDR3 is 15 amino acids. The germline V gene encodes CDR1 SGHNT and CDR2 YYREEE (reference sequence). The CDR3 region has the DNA TGTGCCAGCTCATTGCCCCAGCGGGAGCTAGATACGCAGTATTTT. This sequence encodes CASSLPQRELDTQYF.

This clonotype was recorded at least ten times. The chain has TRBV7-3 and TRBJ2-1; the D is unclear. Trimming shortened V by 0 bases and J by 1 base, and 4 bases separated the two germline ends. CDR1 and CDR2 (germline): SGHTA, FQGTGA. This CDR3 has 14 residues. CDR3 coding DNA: TGTGCCAGCAGCTTAACCGGGTCCTACAATGAGCAGTTCTTC. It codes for CASSLTGSYNEQFF.

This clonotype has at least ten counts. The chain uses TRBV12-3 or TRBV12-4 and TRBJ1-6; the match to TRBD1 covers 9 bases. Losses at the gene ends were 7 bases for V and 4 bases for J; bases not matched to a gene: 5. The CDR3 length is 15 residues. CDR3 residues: CASTQDRGYNSPLHF. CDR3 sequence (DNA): TGTGCCAGCACCCAAGACAGGGGGTATAATTCACCCCTCCACTTT.

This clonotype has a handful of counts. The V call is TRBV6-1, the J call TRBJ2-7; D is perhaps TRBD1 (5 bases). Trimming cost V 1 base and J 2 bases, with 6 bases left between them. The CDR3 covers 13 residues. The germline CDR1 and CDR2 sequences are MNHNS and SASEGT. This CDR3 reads CASSEGTTYEQYF. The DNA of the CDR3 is TGTGCCAGCAGTGAAGGGACAACCTACGAGCAGTACTTC.

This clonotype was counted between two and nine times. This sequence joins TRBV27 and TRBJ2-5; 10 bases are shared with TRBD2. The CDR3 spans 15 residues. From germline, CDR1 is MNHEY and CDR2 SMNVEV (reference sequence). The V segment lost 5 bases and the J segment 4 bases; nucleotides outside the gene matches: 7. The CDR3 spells CASSVSGGQVETQYF. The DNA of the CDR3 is TGTGCCAGCAGTGTTAGCGGGGGGCAGGTAGAGACCCAGTACTTC.

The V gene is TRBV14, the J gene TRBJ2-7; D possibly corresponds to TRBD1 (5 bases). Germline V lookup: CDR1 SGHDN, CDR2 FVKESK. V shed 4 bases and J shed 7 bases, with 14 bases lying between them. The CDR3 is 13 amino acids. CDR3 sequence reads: CASSRIGQWEQYF. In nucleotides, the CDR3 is TGTGCCAGCAGCCGAATAGGACAATGGGAGCAGTACTTC.

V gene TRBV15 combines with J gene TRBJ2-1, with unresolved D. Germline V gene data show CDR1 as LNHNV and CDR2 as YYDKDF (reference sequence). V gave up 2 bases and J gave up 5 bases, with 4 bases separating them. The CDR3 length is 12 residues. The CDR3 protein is CATSRLNNEQFF. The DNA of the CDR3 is TGTGCCACCAGCAGATTGAACAATGAGCAGTTCTTC.

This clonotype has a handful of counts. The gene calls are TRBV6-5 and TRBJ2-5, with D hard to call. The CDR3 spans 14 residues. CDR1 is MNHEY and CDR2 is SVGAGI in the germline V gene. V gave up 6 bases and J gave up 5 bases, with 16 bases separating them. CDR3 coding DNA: TGTGCCAGCAGACGAATGGGTGGCCCGGAGACCCAGTACTTC. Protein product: CASRRMGGPETQYF.

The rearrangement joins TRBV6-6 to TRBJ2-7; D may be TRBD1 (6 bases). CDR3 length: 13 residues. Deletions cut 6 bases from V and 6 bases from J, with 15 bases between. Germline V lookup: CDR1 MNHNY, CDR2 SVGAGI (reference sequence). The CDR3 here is CASSPTGFREQYF. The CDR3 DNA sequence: TGTGCCAGCAGCCCAACAGGGTTTCGCGAGCAGTACTTC.

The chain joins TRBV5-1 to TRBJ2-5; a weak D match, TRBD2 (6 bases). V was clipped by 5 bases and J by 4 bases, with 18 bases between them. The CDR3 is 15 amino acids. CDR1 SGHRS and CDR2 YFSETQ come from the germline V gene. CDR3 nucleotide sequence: TGCGCCAGCAGTGGAGGGCAGGGCCTCATAGAGACCCAGTACTTC. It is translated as CASSGGQGLIETQYF.

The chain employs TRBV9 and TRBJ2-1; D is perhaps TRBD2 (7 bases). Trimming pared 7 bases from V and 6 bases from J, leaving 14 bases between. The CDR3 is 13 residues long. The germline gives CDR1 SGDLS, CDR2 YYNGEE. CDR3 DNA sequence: TGTGCCAGCGGGGGGGCCAACCCCAATGAGCAGTTCTTC. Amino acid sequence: CASGGANPNEQFF.

CDR3 bases: TGCAGCGTTGAATTAGCCGATGAGCAGTTCTTC. This sequence encodes CSVELADEQFF. This sequence joins TRBV29-1 and TRBJ2-1, with unresolved D. Germline lookup yields CDR1 SQVTM and CDR2 ANQGSEA. The CDR3 length is 11 residues. V was cut by 2 bases and J by 8 bases, with 7 bases left in between.

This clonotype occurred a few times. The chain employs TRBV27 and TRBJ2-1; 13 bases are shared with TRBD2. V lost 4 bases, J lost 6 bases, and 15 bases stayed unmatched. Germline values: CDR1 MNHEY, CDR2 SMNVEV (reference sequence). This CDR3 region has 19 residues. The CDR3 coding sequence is TGTGCCAGCAGTTCTTCCGGGACTAGCGGGATGGCATTTGGCAATGAGCAGTTCTTC. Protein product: CASSSSGTSGMAFGNEQFF.

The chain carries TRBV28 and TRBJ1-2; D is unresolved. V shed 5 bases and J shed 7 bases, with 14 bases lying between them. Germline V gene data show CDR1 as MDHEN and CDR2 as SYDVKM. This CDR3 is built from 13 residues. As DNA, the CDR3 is TGTGCCAGCAGTCTACGGACGTCCTGTGGCTACACCTTC. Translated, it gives CASSLRTSCGYTF.

This CDR3 is CASSPQIRLDNEQFF. Written as DNA, the CDR3 is TGTGCCAGCAGCCCCCAGATCCGTTTAGACAATGAGCAGTTCTTC. This chain uses TRBV11-2 with TRBJ2-1; no firm D call. Germline values: CDR1 SGHAT, CDR2 FQNNGV. The CDR3 totals 15 residues. Trimming removed 5 bases at V and 5 bases at J, with 16 bases between.

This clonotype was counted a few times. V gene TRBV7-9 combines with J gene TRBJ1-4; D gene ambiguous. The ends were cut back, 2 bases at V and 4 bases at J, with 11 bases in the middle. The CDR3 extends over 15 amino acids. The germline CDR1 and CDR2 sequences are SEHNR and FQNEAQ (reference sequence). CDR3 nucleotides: TGTGCCAGCAGCTTATTTCCACGACTTAATGAAAAACTGTTTTTT. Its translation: CASSLFPRLNEKLFF.

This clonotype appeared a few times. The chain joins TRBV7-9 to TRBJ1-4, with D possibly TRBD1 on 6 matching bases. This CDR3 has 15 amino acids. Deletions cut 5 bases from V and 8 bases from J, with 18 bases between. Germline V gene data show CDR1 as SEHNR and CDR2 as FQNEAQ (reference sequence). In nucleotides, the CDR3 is TGTGCCAGCAGCCCCCCGACAGGAGATCAGGAAAAACTGTTTTTT. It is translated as CASSPPTGDQEKLFF.

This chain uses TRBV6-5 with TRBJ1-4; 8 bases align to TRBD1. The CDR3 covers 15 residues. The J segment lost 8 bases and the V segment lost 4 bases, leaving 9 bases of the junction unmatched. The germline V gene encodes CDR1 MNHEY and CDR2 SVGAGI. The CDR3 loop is CASSSPDRAEEKLFF. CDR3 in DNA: TGTGCCAGCAGTTCCCCGGACAGGGCCGAGGAAAAACTGTTTTTT.